This entry concerns a single T cell receptor beta chain. The antigen remains undetermined. Primers: 60 Vbeta forward and 13 Jbeta reverse. The table came from immunoSEQ multiplex PCR; TCRdb's copy has only in-frame clones and leaves some out. The sample holds fewer than 100,000 clones, around 8% seen once. The data are from a study of cytomegalovirus exposure and HLA in healthy donors. Whole-study findings and limits: With further analysis later on, most CMV-associated TCR beta chains appeared HLA-restricted. Association with HLA alleles at 0.05 false discovery rate was found for roughly 17,000 TCR beta sequences in a later analysis. Rates of TCR association differed by HLA locus in a later analysis, with DRB1 highest and HLA-C lowest. CMV antigen specificity of a few CMV-associated chains was confirmed in vitro.

The length of the CDR3 is 14 residues. V shed 6 bases and J 8 bases; nucleotides not matched to a gene: 9. From germline, CDR1 is ENHRY and CDR2 SYGVKD. The sequenced material came from PBMCs. This chain joins TRBV10-3 and TRBJ1-2, with 10 bases lining up with TRBD1. This clonotype was sampled from a man over 45 in good health and CMV-seronegative. CDR3 sequence: CAIRPDRGRQGYTF. The CDR3 DNA is TGTGCCATCAGACCCGACAGGGGGCGACAAGGCTACACCTTC.